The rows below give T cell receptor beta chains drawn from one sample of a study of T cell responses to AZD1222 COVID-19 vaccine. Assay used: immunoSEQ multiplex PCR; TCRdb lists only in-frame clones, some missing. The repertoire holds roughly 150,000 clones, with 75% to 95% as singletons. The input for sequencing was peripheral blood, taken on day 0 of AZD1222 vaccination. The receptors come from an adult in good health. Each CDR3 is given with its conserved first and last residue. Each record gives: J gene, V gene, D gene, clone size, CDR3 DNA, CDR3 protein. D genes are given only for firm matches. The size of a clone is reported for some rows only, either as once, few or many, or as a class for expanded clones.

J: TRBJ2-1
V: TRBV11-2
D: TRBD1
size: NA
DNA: TGTGCCAGCAGCTTAGTCTCGGGACAGGGTTGGGATGAGCAGTTCTTC
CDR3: CASSLVSGQGWDEQFF

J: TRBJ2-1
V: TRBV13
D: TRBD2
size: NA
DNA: TGTGCCAGCAGCTTAGTGTCTGCGGGGGACCTCTCCTACAATGAGCAGTTCTTC
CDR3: CASSLVSAGDLSYNEQFF

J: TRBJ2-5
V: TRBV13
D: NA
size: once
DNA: TGTGCCAGCAGCCAACCCCGGGGACAACTGGAGACCCAGTACTTC
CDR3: CASSQPRGQLETQYF

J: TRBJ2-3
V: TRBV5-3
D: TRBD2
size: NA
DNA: TGTGCCAGAAGCTTTGGAGCGGGGGAACGGGCAGATACGCAGTATTTT
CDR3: CARSFGAGERADTQYF

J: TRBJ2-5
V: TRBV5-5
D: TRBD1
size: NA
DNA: TGTGCCAGCAGCACGGGACAGGGAATGGGGGCTCAAGAGACCCAGTACTTC
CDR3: CASSTGQGMGAQETQYF

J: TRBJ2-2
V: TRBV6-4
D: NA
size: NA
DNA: TGTGCCAGCAGATTGGGGTTACTTGCCGGGGAGCTGTTTTTT
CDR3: CASRLGLLAGELFF

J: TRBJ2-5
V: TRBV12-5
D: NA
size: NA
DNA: TGTGCTAGTGGTTTGGTGGACCGGCGGGACCACCATGAGACCCAGTACTTC
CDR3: CASGLVDRRDHHETQYF

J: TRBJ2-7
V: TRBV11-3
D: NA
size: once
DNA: TGTGCCAGCAGCCAAGGGGGGTCGGGCTACGAGCAGTACTTC
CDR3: CASSQGGSGYEQYF

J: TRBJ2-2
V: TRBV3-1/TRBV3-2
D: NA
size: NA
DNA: TGTGCCAGCAGCCAAGTTACGGGGGAGCTGTTTTTT
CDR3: CASSQVTGELFF

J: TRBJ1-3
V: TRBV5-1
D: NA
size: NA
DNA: TGCGCCAGCAGCTTGGACGGGGCTAGTGGAAACACCATATATTTT
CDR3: CASSLDGASGNTIYF

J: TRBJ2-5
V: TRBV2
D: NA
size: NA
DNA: TGTGCCAGCTGGGGGTGGGGGCGAGAGACCCAGTACTTC
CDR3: CASWGWGRETQYF

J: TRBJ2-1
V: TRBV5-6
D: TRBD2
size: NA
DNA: TGTGCCAGCAGCTTCGCGAGCGGGAGGTGGGATGAGCAGTTCTTC
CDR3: CASSFASGRWDEQFF

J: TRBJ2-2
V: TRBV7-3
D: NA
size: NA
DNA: TGTGCCAGCAGCTTAAAAGCAGGGAAAGCTGGCGGGGAGCTGTTTTTT
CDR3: CASSLKAGKAGGELFF

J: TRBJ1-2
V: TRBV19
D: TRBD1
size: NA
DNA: TGTGCCAGTAGTATCGGGACAGGGTATGGCTACACCTTC
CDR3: CASSIGTGYGYTF

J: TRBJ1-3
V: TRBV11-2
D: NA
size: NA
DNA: TGTGCCAGCAGCTCCTTAGTGGGAGGAAACACCATATATTTT
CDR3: CASSSLVGGNTIYF

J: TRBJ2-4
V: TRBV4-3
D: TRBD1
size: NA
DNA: TGCGCCAGCAGCCAAAACAGGGGAGCCAAAAACATTCAGTACTTC
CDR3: CASSQNRGAKNIQYF

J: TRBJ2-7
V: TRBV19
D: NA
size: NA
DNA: TGTGCCAGTAGTTCAACCTACGAGCAGTACTTC
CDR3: CASSSTYEQYF

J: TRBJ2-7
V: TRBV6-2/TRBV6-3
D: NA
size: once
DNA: TGTGCCAGCAGTGAGGGTTACGAGCAGTACTTC
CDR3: CASSEGYEQYF

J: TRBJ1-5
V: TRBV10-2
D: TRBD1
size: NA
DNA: TGCGCCAGCAGTGATTCCGACAGGGGGAGTCAGCCCCAGCATTTT
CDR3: CASSDSDRGSQPQHF

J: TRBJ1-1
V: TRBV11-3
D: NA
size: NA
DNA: TGTGCCAGCAGCCCAAGATCCGGAACAAACACTGAAGCTTTCTTT
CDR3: CASSPRSGTNTEAFF

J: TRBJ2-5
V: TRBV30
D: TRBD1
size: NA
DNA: TGTGCCTGGAGTAGGAACAGGGGTAGAGAGACCCAGTACTTC
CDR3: CAWSRNRGRETQYF

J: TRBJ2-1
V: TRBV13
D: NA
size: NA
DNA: TGTGCCAGCAGCTCAATCTACGGGGCGGGGAGCTCCTACAATGAGCAGTTCTTC
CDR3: CASSSIYGAGSSYNEQFF

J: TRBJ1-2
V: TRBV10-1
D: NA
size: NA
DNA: TGCGCCAGCAGTGCGAAGGGTTATGGCTACACCTTC
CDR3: CASSAKGYGYTF

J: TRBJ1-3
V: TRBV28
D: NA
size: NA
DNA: TGTGCCAGCAGGCCCCCGTACGGGGGGACAACCGGAAACACCATATATTTT
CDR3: CASRPPYGGTTGNTIYF

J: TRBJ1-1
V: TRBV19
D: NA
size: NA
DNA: TGTGCCAGTAACGCAGGTGGCATGAACACTGAAGCTTTCTTT
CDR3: CASNAGGMNTEAFF

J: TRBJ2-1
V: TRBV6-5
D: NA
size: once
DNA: TGTGCCACCACGGACGTCGGCGATGAGCAGTTCTTC
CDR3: CATTDVGDEQFF

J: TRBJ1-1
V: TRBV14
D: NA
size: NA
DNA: TGTGCCAGCAGCCAATTGACAGATATGAACACTGAAGCTTTCTTT
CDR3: CASSQLTDMNTEAFF

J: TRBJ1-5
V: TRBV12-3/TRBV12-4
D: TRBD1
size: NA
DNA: TGTGCCAGCAGCGGGACAGGGAATATGCCCCAGCATTTT
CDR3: CASSGTGNMPQHF

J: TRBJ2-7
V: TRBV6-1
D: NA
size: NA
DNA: TGTGCCAGCAGGACAACAGAGACCTACGAGCAGTACTTC
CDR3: CASRTTETYEQYF

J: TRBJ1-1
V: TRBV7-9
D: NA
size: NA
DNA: TGTGCCAGCAGCTCTGACAGTATGAACACTGAAGCTTTCTTT
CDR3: CASSSDSMNTEAFF